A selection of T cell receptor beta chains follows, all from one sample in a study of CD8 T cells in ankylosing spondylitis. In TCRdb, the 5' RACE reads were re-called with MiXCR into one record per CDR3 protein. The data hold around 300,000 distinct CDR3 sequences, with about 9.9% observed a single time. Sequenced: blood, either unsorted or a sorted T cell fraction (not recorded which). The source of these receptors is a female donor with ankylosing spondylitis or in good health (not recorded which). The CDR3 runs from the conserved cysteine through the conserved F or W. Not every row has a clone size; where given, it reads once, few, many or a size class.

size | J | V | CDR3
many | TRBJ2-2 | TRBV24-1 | CATSRGAGPSDSNTGELFF
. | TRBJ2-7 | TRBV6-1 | CASFSHYGSYYEQYF
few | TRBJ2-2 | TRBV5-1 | CASSSRVAGVSGELFF
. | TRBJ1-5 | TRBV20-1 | CSAGGEYSNQPQHF
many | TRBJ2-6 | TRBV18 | CASSPSRGGGNVLTF
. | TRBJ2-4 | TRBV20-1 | CSAPTGQGGAKNIQYF
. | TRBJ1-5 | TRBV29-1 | CSAPFGMTRTGVQPQHF
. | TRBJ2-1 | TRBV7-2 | CASSLLADYNEQFF
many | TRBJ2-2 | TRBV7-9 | CAGERTGKNTGELFF
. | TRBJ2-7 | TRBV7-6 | CASSSSGRGPHEQYF
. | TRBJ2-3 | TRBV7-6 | CASSLSGGSSDTQYF
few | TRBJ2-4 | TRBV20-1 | CSARGPLAKNIQYF
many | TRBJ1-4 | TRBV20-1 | CSANSGPMGEKLFF
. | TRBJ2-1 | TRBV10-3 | CAVSSEGSYNEQFF
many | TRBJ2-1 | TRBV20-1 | CSASLVVGPGLKIEQFF
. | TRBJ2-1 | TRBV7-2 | CASSQRDEQFF